The 5 T cell receptor beta chains in this list originate from one sample, sequenced in a study of CD8 T cells in Susac syndrome. A quantity of roughly 0.5 to 1 ug RNA underwent reverse transcription using random hexamers. TCRdb called the immunoSEQ multiplex PCR reads again in MiXCR, with one record for every CDR3 protein. The sample has some 300,000 distinct CDR3 sequences, 70% to 90% seen once. Source material: CD8+ T cells from PBMCs. The source is a human donor with multiple sclerosis.

Comments on this clonotype: The junction shows a germline mismatch at one end, possibly a read error. The chain uses TRBV2 and TRBJ1-1; unclear D gene. The CDR3 is 13 residues long. Germline V gene data show CDR1 as SNHLY and CDR2 as FYNNEI. In DNA, the CDR3 is TGTGCCAGCAGGGAAGGCCTCACGGGGGAAGCTTTCTTT. It is translated as CASREGLTGEAFF. Filled out from reference TRBV2 and TRBJ1-1, the complete variable domain reads EPEVTQTPSHQVTQMGQEVILRCVPISNHLYFYWYRQILGQKVEFLVSFYNNEISEKSEIFDDQFSVERPDGSNFTLKIRSTKLEDSAMYFCASREGLTGEAFFGQGTRLTVV.

This chain joins TRBV27 and TRBJ2-7, with 7 bases identical to TRBD2. The trim removed 4 bases at V and 1 base at J, leaving 1 base unmatched. This CDR3 is built from 13 residues. Germline assignment: CDR1 MNHEY and CDR2 SMNVEV (reference sequence). The CDR3 protein is CASSWEGSYEQYF. In DNA form, the CDR3 reads TGTGCCAGCAGTTGGGAGGGATCCTACGAGCAGTACTTC.

The V and J genes are TRBV19 and TRBJ1-2, with D perhaps matching TRBD1 (6 bases). With 3 bases removed from V and 4 bases from J, the gap between germline ends came to 12 bases. The germline CDR1 and CDR2 sequences are LNHDA and SQIVND (reference sequence). The CDR3 has 14 residues. CDR3 sequence: CASSIAGASYGYTF. The CDR3, as DNA: TGTGCCAGTAGTATTGCAGGGGCGAGCTATGGCTACACCTTC.

The CDR3 DNA is TGTGCCAGCAGCCTGCTGGGGGAGGGGTACAATGAGCAGTTCTTC. Translation gives CASSLLGEGYNEQFF. The rearrangement links TRBV28 to TRBJ2-1, with 7 bases aligning to TRBD2. V lost 6 bases and J lost 4; bases outside the gene matches: 9. CDR1 is MDHEN and CDR2 is SYDVKM in the germline V gene. The CDR3 runs 15 residues.

The chain links TRBV12-3 or TRBV12-4 to TRBJ1-5, with 12 bases lining up with TRBD1. Losses at the gene ends were 6 bases for V and 0 bases for J; bases not matched to a gene: 18. This CDR3 has 21 amino acids. The CDR3 loop reads CASSYARDRGLVGYSNQPQHF. CDR3 nucleotide sequence: TGTGCCAGCAGCTACGCCCGGGACAGGGGGCTAGTTGGTTATAGCAATCAGCCCCAGCATTTT.